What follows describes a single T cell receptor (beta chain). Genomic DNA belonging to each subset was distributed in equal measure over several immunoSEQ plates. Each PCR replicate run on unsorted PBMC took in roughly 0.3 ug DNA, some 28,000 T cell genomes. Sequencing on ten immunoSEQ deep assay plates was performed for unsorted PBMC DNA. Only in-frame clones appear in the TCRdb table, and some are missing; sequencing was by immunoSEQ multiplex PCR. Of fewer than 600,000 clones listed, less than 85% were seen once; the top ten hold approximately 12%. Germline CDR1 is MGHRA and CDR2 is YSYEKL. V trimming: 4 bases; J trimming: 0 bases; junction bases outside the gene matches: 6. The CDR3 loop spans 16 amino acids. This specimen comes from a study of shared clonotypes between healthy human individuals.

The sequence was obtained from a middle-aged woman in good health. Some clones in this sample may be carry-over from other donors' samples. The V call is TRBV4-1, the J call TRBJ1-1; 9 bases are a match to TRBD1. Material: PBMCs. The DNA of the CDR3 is TGCGCCAGCAGCCCTCAGACAGGGGGAATGAACACTGAAGCTTTCTTT. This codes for CASSPQTGGMNTEAFF.